The 24 T cell receptor beta chains below all came from one sample that was sequenced in a study of shared clonotypes between healthy human individuals. Clones were sequenced by immunoSEQ multiplex PCR, and TCRdb holds only the in-frame ones, with some missing. The data show around 1,000,000 clones, roughly 77% seen once. Sequenced input: memory CD4+ T cells from PBMCs. The subset: CD45RA-negative fraction. These receptors all come from a man aged 18 to 29 in good health. Some clones in this sample may be carry-over from other donors' samples.

This clone was seen just once. A far larger clone is one base from this, pointing to a likely read error. Additional DNA sequences in this sample encode the identical CDR3. V and J are TRBV30 and TRBJ1-5, with 8 nucleotides matching TRBD1. V gave up 4 bases and J gave up 0 bases; unmatched junction bases: 5. This CDR3 contains 15 residues. The germline V gene encodes CDR1 GTSNPN and CDR2 SVGIG (reference sequence). The CDR3 protein is CAWKGQGASNQPQHF. The CDR3 nucleotides are TGTGCCTGGAAAGGACAGGGTGCTAGCAATCAGCCCCAGCATTTT. Full variable domain (missing parts from reference TRBV30 and TRBJ1-5): SQTIHQWPATLVQPVGSPLSLECTVEGTSNPNLYWYRQAAGRGLQLLFYSVGIGQISSEVPQNLSASRPQDRQFILSSKKLLLSDSGFYLCAWKGQGASNQPQHFGDGTRLSIL.

This chain connects TRBV2 to TRBJ2-1, with TRBD2 identical over 10 bases. This CDR3 is built from 15 residues. CDR1 SNHLY and CDR2 FYNNEI come from the germline V gene. J lost 5 bases, V lost 6 bases, and 7 bases had no gene match. DNA of the CDR3: TGTGCCAGCAGCCAAAGGACTAGCGGAAACAATGAGCAGTTCTTC. Its translation: CASSQRTSGNNEQFF.

Note on this clone: Other DNA sequences from this sample encode an identical CDR3 as well. The rearrangement joins TRBV11-3 to TRBJ1-1; D is unresolved. From germline, CDR1 is SGHNT and CDR2 YENEEA. Trimming removed 1 base from V and 1 base from J, with 7 bases in between. The CDR3 contains 14 residues. The CDR3 DNA reads TGTGCCAGCAGCTTAGGAGCCAAGAACACTGAAGCTTTCTTT. It specifies CASSLGAKNTEAFF.

The rearrangement links TRBV28 to TRBJ1-2; D is ambiguous. The CDR3 is 14 amino acids. Trimming removed 4 bases from V and 2 bases from J, with 11 bases in between. Germline V gives CDR1 MDHEN, CDR2 SYDVKM. CDR3 bases: TGTGCCAGCAGTTACACCGGGATGAACTATGGCTACACCTTC. It specifies CASSYTGMNYGYTF.

The chain recombines TRBV5-5 with TRBJ2-7, with TRBD1 identical over 9 bases. Losses at the gene ends were 3 bases for V and 3 bases for J; bases not matched to a gene: 4. The germline V gene encodes CDR1 SGHKS and CDR2 YYEKEE (reference sequence). The CDR3 extends over 14 amino acids. This CDR3 reads CASSWDRVNYEQYF. In DNA form, the CDR3 reads TGTGCCAGCAGCTGGGACAGGGTAAACTACGAGCAGTACTTC.

The genes are TRBV11-3 and TRBJ2-1; 7 nucleotides match TRBD2. J lost 0 bases, V lost 4 bases, and 6 bases had no gene match. Germline loops: CDR1 SGHNT, CDR2 YENEEA. CDR3 length: 16 residues. The CDR3 DNA follows: TGTGCCAGCAGCTCGGGGGGAGGGAGCTCCTACAATGAGCAGTTCTTC. Its translation: CASSSGGGSSYNEQFF.

This chain joins TRBV6-1 and TRBJ2-7, with D possibly TRBD2 on 7 matching bases. Germline V CDR1 and CDR2: MNHNS, SASEGT. This CDR3 is built from 14 residues. The V end was cut by 6 bases, the J end by 0 bases, with 12 bases between. DNA for the CDR3: TGTGCCAGCAGAATAGGGGGGGTCTCCTACGAGCAGTACTTC. It codes for CASRIGGVSYEQYF.

This rearrangement joins TRBV5-5 to TRBJ1-5, with D perhaps TRBD1 (5 bases). CDR1 is SGHKS, CDR2 YYEKEE, per germline (reference sequence). The CDR3 extends over 16 amino acids. V lost 4 bases and J lost 2, with 16 bases in between. DNA of the CDR3: TGTGCCAGCAGCCTCTTCGACAGTTTTGGCAATCAGCCCCAGCATTTT. The encoded protein is CASSLFDSFGNQPQHF. Full variable domain (missing parts from reference TRBV5-5 and TRBJ1-5): DAGVTQSPTHLIKTRGQQVTLRCSPISGHKSVSWYQQVLGQGPQFIFQYYEKEERGRGNFPDRFSARQFPNYSSELNVNALLLGDSALYLCASSLFDSFGNQPQHFGDGTRLSIL.

The chain joins TRBV29-1 to TRBJ2-3, with 11 bases matching TRBD2. The germline V gene encodes CDR1 SQVTM and CDR2 ANQGSEA. CDR3 length: 15 residues. Germline trimming cut 5 bases from V and 0 bases from J; bases unmatched to any gene: 4. In DNA, the CDR3 is TGCAGCGTTAAGGGACTAGCGGTTAGCACAGATACGCAGTATTTT. Translation gives CSVKGLAVSTDTQYF.

This clone came up once. The V call is TRBV19, the J call TRBJ2-7; D is possibly TRBD1 (5 bases). In germline, CDR1 is LNHDA, CDR2 SQIVND (reference sequence). The CDR3 runs to 13 residues. V lost 10 bases to trimming and J lost 0 bases, with 13 bases between them. The CDR3 is CATQGHSSYEQYF. The CDR3 coding sequence is TGTGCCACCCAGGGCCACAGCTCCTACGAGCAGTACTTC.

This clone has just one count. J is TRBJ1-4 and V is TRBV9; 8 nucleotides match TRBD1. The CDR3 runs 15 residues. V shed 5 bases and J 8 bases; nucleotides not matched to a gene: 11. Germline V gene sequence: CDR1 SGDLS, CDR2 YYNGEE. The CDR3 bases are TGTGCCAGCAGTGAAAGACAGGGGAGAGAGGAAAAACTGTTTTTT. It yields the protein CASSERQGREEKLFF. The whole variable domain, filled in from reference TRBV9 and TRBJ1-4, reads DSGVTQTPKHLITATGQRVTLRCSPRSGDLSVYWYQQSLDQGLQFLIQYYNGEERAKGNILERFSAQQFPDLHSELNLSSLELGDSALYFCASSERQGREEKLFFGSGTQLSVL.

At least ten counts were recorded for this clone. The rearrangement joins TRBV30 to TRBJ2-5, with 7 bases fitting TRBD2. CDR1 GTSNPN and CDR2 SVGIG come from the germline V gene (reference sequence). V dropped 3 bases and J dropped 10; count of bases not matched to a gene: 5. The length of the CDR3 is 11 residues. The DNA of the CDR3 is TGTGCCTGGAGCGCCGCGGGGGTCCAGTACTTC. Protein sequence: CAWSAAGVQYF. Full variable domain (missing parts from reference TRBV30 and TRBJ2-5): SQTIHQWPATLVQPVGSPLSLECTVEGTSNPNLYWYRQAAGRGLQLLFYSVGIGQISSEVPQNLSASRPQDRQFILSSKKLLLSDSGFYLCAWSAAGVQYFGPGTRLLVL.

CDR3 residues: CASSIGTGYEGELFF. The CDR3 bases are TGTGCCAGCAGCATTGGGACAGGGTACGAAGGGGAGCTGTTTTTT. The J gene is TRBJ2-2, the V gene TRBV9, with TRBD1 matching over 9 bases. Trimming removed 4 bases from V and 8 bases from J; junction bases left unmatched: 9. Germline V lookup: CDR1 SGDLS, CDR2 YYNGEE. The CDR3 runs 15 residues. Filled out from reference TRBV9 and TRBJ2-2, the complete variable domain reads DSGVTQTPKHLITATGQRVTLRCSPRSGDLSVYWYQQSLDQGLQFLIQYYNGEERAKGNILERFSAQQFPDLHSELNLSSLELGDSALYFCASSIGTGYEGELFFGEGSRLTVL.

This sequence joins TRBV6-5 and TRBJ2-5, with 8 positions matching TRBD2. Germline V lookup: CDR1 MNHEY, CDR2 SVGAGI. The trim removed 6 bases at V and 4 bases at J, leaving 7 bases unmatched. The CDR3 covers 14 residues. This chain's CDR3 is CASSRGLAGETQYF. CDR3 DNA: TGTGCCAGCAGCCGAGGACTAGCTGGAGAGACCCAGTACTTC.

This chain uses TRBV10-3 with TRBJ2-7, with 7 bases that match TRBD1. With 4 bases clipped from V and 6 bases from J, the junction kept 12 bases outside the gene matches. This CDR3 comprises 15 residues. Germline CDR1 ENHRY, CDR2 SYGVKD. In DNA form, the CDR3 reads TGTGCCATCAGTGCCTCCGACAGGGTAACTATCGAGCAGTACTTC. It codes for CAISASDRVTIEQYF.

The chain combines TRBV13 with TRBJ2-7; TRBD1 agrees at 7 bases. The CDR3 spans 14 residues. Germline CDR1 is PRHDT and CDR2 is FYEKMQ (reference sequence). J gave up 6 bases and V 3 bases, and 8 bases lay outside the gene matches. The CDR3: CASSFSGSGGEQYF. The DNA of the CDR3 is TGTGCCAGCAGCTTTTCGGGGTCAGGGGGCGAGCAGTACTTC.

This sequence joins TRBV6-6 and TRBJ1-2; no clear D gene. Trimming took 4 bases from V and 4 from J, leaving 10 bases between them. This CDR3 spans 13 amino acids. CDR1 MNHNY and CDR2 SVGAGI come from the germline V gene (reference sequence). As DNA, the CDR3 is TGTGCCAGCAGTTCTAGGCTGAGCTATGGCTACACCTTC. Amino acid sequence: CASSSRLSYGYTF.

J is TRBJ1-5 and V is TRBV6-1; 7 bases align to TRBD1. The germline V gene encodes CDR1 MNHNS and CDR2 SASEGT. The CDR3 contains 13 residues. V shed 8 bases and J 0 bases; nucleotides not matched to a gene: 1. This chain's CDR3 is CASDRDSNQPQHF. The DNA for the CDR3 is TGTGCCAGCGACAGGGATAGCAATCAGCCCCAGCATTTT.

The chain couples TRBV5-4 to TRBJ2-5; TRBD2 matches at 9 bases. Germline V CDR1 and CDR2: SGHNT, YYREEE (reference sequence). After removal of 4 bases from V and 2 bases from J, the junction contained 9 bases not matched to a gene. This CDR3 comprises 16 residues. Here the CDR3 reads CASSPALTSGQETQYF. The CDR3 DNA is TGTGCCAGCAGCCCCGCATTGACTAGCGGTCAAGAGACCCAGTACTTC. Complete variable domain (other parts from reference TRBV5-4 and TRBJ2-5): ETGVTQSPTHLIKTRGQQVTLRCSSQSGHNTVSWYQQALGQGPQFIFQYYREEENGRGNFPPRFSGLQFPNYSSELNVNALELDDSALYLCASSPALTSGQETQYFGPGTRLLVL.

This rearrangement joins TRBV5-1 to TRBJ2-3; 7 bases align to TRBD2. The germline V gene encodes CDR1 SGHRS and CDR2 YFSETQ. The CDR3 has 17 residues. V lost 1 base to trimming and J lost 2 bases; unmatched junction nucleotides: 10. The CDR3, as DNA: TGCGCCAGCAGCTTGTCAACAGGACTAGGATTCACAGATACGCAGTATTTT. Protein sequence: CASSLSTGLGFTDTQYF. Full variable domain (rest looked up from reference TRBV5-1 and TRBJ2-3): KAGVTQTPRYLIKTRGQQVTLSCSPISGHRSVSWYQQTPGQGLQFLFEYFSETQRNKGNFPGRFSGRQFSNSRSEMNVSTLELGDSALYLCASSLSTGLGFTDTQYFGPGTRLTVL.

This clone was seen only a few times. The V gene is TRBV28, the J gene TRBJ1-5, with a weak D call TRBD1 (5 bases). The CDR3 is 13 amino acids. The V and J ends lost 10 bases and 7 bases respectively, with 17 bases between them. Germline V gene lookup returns CDR1 MDHEN and CDR2 SYDVKM. The CDR3 loop reads CAISGQGPQPQHF. For the CDR3, the DNA is TGTGCCATCTCCGGGCAGGGCCCCCAGCCCCAGCATTTT.

As to this clone: At the DNA level, this CDR3 is encoded by other sequences in the same sample as well. The rearrangement uses TRBV5-1 and TRBJ2-2; TRBD2 agrees at 11 bases. V gave up 5 bases and J gave up 5 bases; unmatched junction bases: 5. Germline V gives CDR1 SGHRS, CDR2 YFSETQ. The CDR3 covers 15 residues. The CDR3 protein is CASSLAGGETGELFF. Written as DNA, the CDR3 is TGCGCCAGCAGTCTAGCGGGAGGCGAAACCGGGGAGCTGTTTTTT.

The chain employs TRBV5-4 and TRBJ2-7; TRBD2 aligns across 12 bases. After removal of 3 bases from V and 2 bases from J, the junction contained 6 bases not matched to a gene. Germline CDR1 and CDR2: SGHNT and YYREEE (reference sequence). The CDR3 spans 16 residues. The CDR3 loop is CASSSGASGRAYEQYF. CDR3 sequence (DNA): TGTGCCAGCAGCTCGGGAGCTAGCGGGAGGGCCTACGAGCAGTACTTC. Complete variable domain (other parts from reference TRBV5-4 and TRBJ2-7): ETGVTQSPTHLIKTRGQQVTLRCSSQSGHNTVSWYQQALGQGPQFIFQYYREEENGRGNFPPRFSGLQFPNYSSELNVNALELDDSALYLCASSSGASGRAYEQYFGPGTRLTVT.

The genes are TRBV29-1 and TRBJ2-7; 7 nucleotides match TRBD1. Germline V CDR1 and CDR2: SQVTM, ANQGSEA. The V and J ends lost 5 bases and 2 bases, in that order; junction bases with no gene match: 12. The CDR3 loop spans 15 amino acids. The CDR3 bases are TGCAGCGTTTTTTCCCCCGGGACAGCCGCCTACGAGCAGTACTTC. Amino acids: CSVFSPGTAAYEQYF.